These 25 T cell receptor beta chains were sequenced from one sample in a study of T cell repertoires in cytomegalovirus infection. TCRdb reprocessed the reads via MiXCR and lists one record per CDR3 protein. This sample has hundreds of thousands of distinct CDR3 sequences; 35% to 40% occur once, and the top ten carry about 2.8%. Sequenced material: PBMCs. The receptors shown here come from a human donor in good health (CMV status not recorded). Some clones in this sample may be carry-over from other donors' samples.

This clonotype was detected only a few times. The CDR3 protein is CATRKGMGNQPQHF. DNA of the CDR3: TGTGCCACTCGGAAGGGGATGGGCAATCAGCCCCAGCATTTT. The chain uses TRBV15 and TRBJ1-5; D is perhaps TRBD1 (5 bases). The V gene's germline CDR1 is LNHNV and CDR2 YYDKDF (reference sequence). Trimming left V 9 bases short and J 2 bases short, with 14 bases between. The length of the CDR3 is 14 residues.

This clonotype showed up just a few times. For the CDR3, the DNA is TGTGCCATCAGTTCCGGGACAGGGGCCAATGAGCAGTTCTTC. Translating it yields CAISSGTGANEQFF. The chain is built from TRBV10-3 and TRBJ2-1; 10 nucleotides align to TRBD1. CDR3 size: 14 residues. Germline loops: CDR1 ENHRY, CDR2 SYGVKD. Trimming took 5 bases from V and 6 from J; bases not matched to a gene: 4.

This clonotype was recorded a few times. The genes are TRBV7-8 and TRBJ2-7; maybe TRBD2 (5 bases). The CDR3 is made up of 15 amino acids. The V gene's germline CDR1 is SGHVS and CDR2 FQNEAQ. With 3 bases removed from V and 0 bases from J, the gap between germline ends came to 12 bases. This CDR3 is CASSFHPGISYEQYF. CDR3 sequence (DNA): TGTGCCAGCAGCTTTCACCCCGGGATCTCCTACGAGCAGTACTTC.

This clonotype has just a few counts. This chain uses TRBV4-1 with TRBJ2-3; D remains unclear. The CDR3 length is 16 residues. Deletions cut 4 bases from V and 1 base from J, with 15 bases between. Germline CDR1 and CDR2: MGHRA and YSYEKL. This CDR3 reads CASSLLQTRGTDTQYF. CDR3 coding DNA: TGCGCCAGCAGCCTCCTTCAGACACGGGGCACAGATACGCAGTATTTT.

The chain has TRBV27 and TRBJ1-2; weak D call: TRBD1 (6 bases). The CDR3 contains 15 residues. Germline V gives CDR1 MNHEY, CDR2 SMNVEV (reference sequence). Trimming took off 0 bases at V and 5 bases at J, with 13 bases between the two ends. In DNA, the CDR3 is TGTGCCAGCAGTTTATCGGGGGGCGGATATTATGGCTACACCTTC. This gives the protein CASSLSGGGYYGYTF.

The chain recombines TRBV19 with TRBJ1-1; no firm D call. CDR1 LNHDA and CDR2 SQIVND come from the germline V gene (reference sequence). With 7 bases removed from V and 6 bases from J, the gap between germline ends came to 15 bases. CDR3 length: 13 residues. In nucleotides, the CDR3 is TGTGCCAGTATATCCGACCTGGGCTCTGAAGCTTTCTTT. This encodes CASISDLGSEAFF.

This chain uses TRBV27 with TRBJ1-4; 7 bases fit TRBD1. Trimming took 5 bases from V and 1 from J; bases not matched to a gene: 7. The CDR3 is 16 residues long. In germline, CDR1 is MNHEY, CDR2 SMNVEV (reference sequence). This chain's CDR3 is CASSPSPGGTNEKLFF. The CDR3 bases are TGTGCCAGCAGTCCAAGTCCAGGGGGAACTAATGAAAAACTGTTTTTT.

This clonotype has ten or more counts. V is TRBV7-6 and J is TRBJ2-7; a weak D match, TRBD2 (6 bases). The CDR3 is 17 amino acids. Per the germline V gene, CDR1 is SGHVS and CDR2 is FNYEAQ. Trimming removed 3 bases from V and 3 bases from J, with 21 bases in between. As DNA, the CDR3 is TGTGCCAGCAGCTTTGCGCAATCCTCCGGGAGCATCTACGAGCAGTACTTC. Its translation: CASSFAQSSGSIYEQYF.

In this sample, this clonotype turned up many times. CDR3 sequence (DNA): TGCGCCAGCAGCCTATGGGGCAGGCCACCTAATGAAAAACTGTTTTTT. This gives the protein CASSLWGRPPNEKLFF. V and J are TRBV4-1 and TRBJ1-4; tentative D call: TRBD1 (5 bases). CDR3 length: 16 amino acids. Between the trimmed V and J ends, which lost 4 bases and 3 bases, there was a span of 15 bases. The V gene's germline CDR1 is MGHRA and CDR2 YSYEKL.

The chain couples TRBV18 to TRBJ1-1, with D hard to call. Germline values: CDR1 KGHSH, CDR2 LQKENI. The CDR3 covers 14 residues. The ends were cut back, 5 bases at V and 3 bases at J, with 13 bases in the middle. The CDR3 loop reads CASSNKEGDTEAFF. DNA for the CDR3: TGTGCCAGCTCAAACAAGGAGGGTGACACTGAAGCTTTCTTT.

The chain joins TRBV12-3 or TRBV12-4 to TRBJ1-5, with no clear D. This CDR3 is 15 amino acids long. Trimming took off 3 bases at V and 9 bases at J, with 18 bases between the two ends. Here the CDR3 reads CASSFGVGSATPQHF. The CDR3 DNA follows: TGTGCCAGCAGTTTCGGGGTTGGGTCAGCGACGCCCCAGCATTTT.

This clonotype was seen repeatedly, ten times or more. For the CDR3, the DNA is TGTGCCAGCAGCCTCTTACAAAGCCGTAACTCCTACAATGAGCAGTTCTTC. Residues: CASSLLQSRNSYNEQFF. The chain joins TRBV7-6 to TRBJ2-1; D uncertain. Germline CDR1 SGHVS, CDR2 FNYEAQ. V lost 5 bases and J 0 bases, leaving 17 bases between the germline ends. This CDR3 region has 17 residues.

This clonotype was seen a single time. One junction end disagrees with the germline gene, perhaps due to a read error. This sequence joins TRBV10-3 and TRBJ2-7; no definite D call. Germline lookup yields CDR1 ENHRY and CDR2 SYGVKD. The CDR3 length is 12 residues. Here the CDR3 DNA reads TGTGCCATCAGTGAGTCGGTGGCGGAGAAGTCCTTC. Encoded protein: CAISESVAEKSF.

Of note for this clonotype: A junction end diverges from the germline sequence, so it may reflect a read error. The chain combines TRBV7-2 with TRBJ2-5; no definite D call. This CDR3 comprises 13 residues. CDR1 and CDR2 (germline): SGHTA, FQGNSA. The chain's CDR3 is CASSFLGQENQYF. Here the CDR3 DNA reads TGTGCCAGCAGCTTTCTCGGCCAAGAGAACCAGTACTTC.

The chain recombines TRBV27 with TRBJ2-7, with a tentative D call TRBD1 (5 bases). The CDR3 loop spans 15 amino acids. Germline CDR1 MNHEY, CDR2 SMNVEV (reference sequence). The germline V and J ends were trimmed by 0 bases and 2 bases, with 11 bases remaining between them. CDR3 nucleotide sequence: TGTGCCAGCAGTTTATCGCAGGGTGGGGCCTACGAGCAGTACTTC. Its protein product is CASSLSQGGAYEQYF.

The chain uses TRBV7-2 and TRBJ1-1; D is possibly TRBD1 (6 bases). Germline assignment: CDR1 SGHTA and CDR2 FQGNSA. The CDR3 has 17 residues. The V end lost 5 bases, the J end lost 0 bases, and 19 bases lay between the germline ends. The CDR3 DNA sequence: TGTGCCAGCAGCCAACGGCGGGGGGCAGGCATGAACACTGAAGCTTTCTTT. Translating it yields CASSQRRGAGMNTEAFF.

Notes on this clonotype: Relative to the germline gene, one junction end is altered; a read error may explain this. The V gene is TRBV28, the J gene TRBJ1-1, with 8 bases that match TRBD1. The CDR3 extends over 16 amino acids. Germline V gene data show CDR1 as MDHEN and CDR2 as SYDVKM. Here the CDR3 reads CASSPRQGIGDTEALF. The CDR3 DNA is TGTGCCAGCAGCCCCCGACAGGGGATTGGGGACACTGAAGCTTTATTT. Full variable domain (remainder filled in from reference TRBV28 and TRBJ1-1): DVKVTQSSRYLVKRTGEKVFLECVQDMDHENMFWYRQDPGLGLRLIYFSYDVKMKEKGDIPEGYSVSREKKERFSLILESASTNQTSMYLCASSPRQGIGDTEALFGQGTRLTVV.

The CDR3 loop is CSVEMGLHGGLNTEAFF. The CDR3 nucleotides are TGCAGCGTTGAAATGGGGCTACATGGGGGTTTGAACACTGAAGCTTTCTTT. The chain is built from TRBV29-1 and TRBJ1-1; TRBD1 is a possible D gene (5 bases). The V gene's germline CDR1 is SQVTM and CDR2 ANQGSEA. The CDR3 is made up of 17 amino acids. Trimming pared 2 bases from V and 0 bases from J, leaving 19 bases between. Full variable domain (missing parts from reference TRBV29-1 and TRBJ1-1): SAVISQKPSRDICQRGTSLTIQCQVDSQVTMMFWYRQQPGQSLTLIATANQGSEATYESGFVIDKFPISRPNLTFSTLTVSNMSPEDSSIYLCSVEMGLHGGLNTEAFFGQGTRLTVV.

This clonotype has a single count. The CDR3 sequence is CASSYSGQGLNGYTF. Written as DNA, the CDR3 is TGTGCCAGCAGTTACTCTGGACAGGGATTGAATGGCTACACCTTC. The chain recombines TRBV6-5 with TRBJ1-2; 8 bases line up with TRBD1. From germline, CDR1 is MNHEY and CDR2 SVGAGI. The CDR3 runs 15 residues. With 0 bases clipped from V and 6 bases from J, the junction kept 6 bases outside the gene matches.

This clonotype was counted only a few times. The rearrangement joins TRBV4-1 to TRBJ1-2; D is undetermined. CDR3 size: 15 residues. The germline V gene has CDR1 MGHRA and CDR2 YSYEKL. Trimming left V 4 bases short and J 7 bases short, with 19 bases between. As DNA, the CDR3 is TGCGCCAGCAGCCCCGGACGGCCGGTAAGGCCTGGCTACACCTTC. Its protein product is CASSPGRPVRPGYTF.

The chain has TRBV7-6 and TRBJ2-2; TRBD1 agrees at 11 bases. Germline trimming cut 2 bases from V and 3 bases from J; bases unmatched to any gene: 8. Looked up from germline, CDR1 is SGHVS and CDR2 is FNYEAQ. The CDR3 length is 18 residues. CDR3 residues: CASSLWGTGGGDTGELFF. The CDR3 nucleotides are TGTGCCAGCAGCTTATGGGGGACAGGGGGAGGAGACACCGGGGAGCTGTTTTTT.

This clonotype was counted between two and nine times. The V and J genes are TRBV4-1 and TRBJ1-6, with TRBD1 matching 7 bases. The CDR3 covers 16 residues. CDR1 is MGHRA and CDR2 is YSYEKL in the germline V gene. V was pared by 4 bases and J by 6 bases, with 9 bases of the junction left unmatched. The CDR3 nucleotides are TGCGCCAGCAGCCCGTCACCGGGACAGCGTAATTCACCCCTCCACTTT. Translation: CASSPSPGQRNSPLHF.

The gene calls are TRBV7-9 and TRBJ2-2; TRBD2 might be the D (6 bases). In germline, CDR1 is SEHNR, CDR2 FQNEAQ (reference sequence). Trimming shortened V by 5 bases and J by 4 bases, and 23 bases separated the two germline ends. This CDR3 region has 18 residues. This CDR3 reads CASSKPPFRGGGTGELFF. As DNA, the CDR3 is TGTGCCAGCAGCAAACCTCCGTTTCGGGGAGGAGGCACCGGGGAGCTGTTTTTT.

The chain is built from TRBV5-6 and TRBJ1-1; no firm D call. Germline V lookup: CDR1 SGHDT, CDR2 YYEEEE. The length of the CDR3 is 12 residues. The V gene lost 3 bases and the J gene lost 10 bases, with 13 bases spanning the gap. CDR3 bases: TGTGCCAGCAGCTCGCCGCCAGGCGGAGCTTTCTTT. Translation: CASSSPPGGAFF.

This clonotype was observed many times. The V call is TRBV7-6, the J call TRBJ1-1; no reliable D call. The germline V gene encodes CDR1 SGHVS and CDR2 FNYEAQ. Between the trimmed V and J ends, which lost 1 base and 1 base, there was a span of 10 bases. There are 15 residues in the CDR3. The CDR3 loop is CASSLDIAGNTEAFF. In DNA, the CDR3 is TGTGCCAGCAGCTTAGATATTGCAGGGAACACTGAAGCTTTCTTT.